These 20 T cell receptor beta chains came from one sample sequenced in a study of blood T cells in healthy people across ages (dated by TCRdb to between 2014 and 2017). The library was generated by 5' RACE. Instrument used: Illumina HiSeq 2500. The second PCR ran for about 6 to 12 cycles and used a J-beta primer mix along with a sample-barcoded 5' primer. The public reads were quality trimmed at Q25 with fastp and then assembled into clones with MiXCR by TCRdb, keeping productive beta chains. Here each entry gathers all rows of one CDR3 protein and keeps the most common genes and DNA. This sample has about 780,000 distinct CDR3 sequences in its table, and about 45% of those were observed once. The ten top clones hold over 15% of the sample. The sequencing input was blood. The receptor source for this set is an elderly man in good health.

This clonotype appeared a few times. The chain joins TRBV4-1 to TRBJ1-6; 7 nucleotides line up with TRBD1. The junction had 2 bases not matched to a gene; V was cut back by 1 base and J by 5 bases. The CDR3 totals 15 residues. CDR1 is MGHRA, CDR2 YSYEKL, per germline. The CDR3 DNA reads TGCGCCAGCAGCCAAGCCGGACAGGATAATTCACCCCTCCACTTT. It yields the protein CASSQAGQDNSPLHF.

This chain links TRBV5-6 with TRBJ2-7; no clear D gene. The CDR3 has 16 residues. Trimming shortened V by 0 bases and J by 1 base, and 14 bases separated the two germline ends. The germline V gene encodes CDR1 SGHDT and CDR2 YYEEEE. CDR3 amino acids: CASSLAWTPGSYEQYF. The DNA for the CDR3 is TGTGCCAGCAGCTTGGCCTGGACCCCGGGTTCCTACGAGCAGTACTTC.

The V call is TRBV28, the J call TRBJ2-7; D is unresolved. Germline values: CDR1 MDHEN, CDR2 SYDVKM. This CDR3 contains 14 residues. Trimming stripped 2 bases from V and 0 bases from J, with 8 bases between. As DNA, the CDR3 is TGTGCCAGCAGTTTAATGGGCAGCTCCTACGAGCAGTACTTC. Its protein is CASSLMGSSYEQYF.

The V call is TRBV12-3 or TRBV12-4, the J call TRBJ1-4, with D tentatively TRBD1 (5 bases). V was clipped by 5 bases and J by 9 bases, with 16 bases between them. This CDR3 spans 14 amino acids. In DNA form, the CDR3 reads TGTGCCAGCAGTGGGGGGGAAAAGAATCAAAAACTGTTTTTT. It is translated as CASSGGEKNQKLFF.

This clonotype was seen repeatedly, ten times or more. This rearrangement joins TRBV7-2 to TRBJ2-1, with 9 bases lining up with TRBD2. V was pared by 5 bases and J by 5 bases, with 7 bases of the junction left unmatched. There are 15 residues in the CDR3. CDR1 and CDR2 from the germline V gene are SGHTA and FQGNSA. The CDR3 coding sequence is TGTGCCAGCAGCATTGAGCGGGAGGTAAACAATGAGCAGTTCTTC. Translation: CASSIEREVNNEQFF.

In its sample, this clonotype was seen many times. This sequence joins TRBV10-3 and TRBJ2-5; 8 nucleotides align to TRBD2. V trimming: 8 bases; J trimming: 7 bases; junction bases outside the gene matches: 12. The V gene's germline CDR1 is ENHRY and CDR2 SYGVKD. This CDR3 has 14 residues. The CDR3: CAIAGGDPMRTQYF. The CDR3 bases are TGTGCCATCGCCGGGGGGGACCCCATGAGGACCCAGTACTTC.

This clonotype was seen repeatedly, ten times or more. The V and J genes are TRBV10-3 and TRBJ1-2; TRBD1 might be the D (6 bases). Deletions cut 3 bases from V and 0 bases from J, with 14 bases between. In germline, CDR1 is ENHRY, CDR2 SYGVKD. This CDR3 has 16 amino acids. The CDR3 bases are TGTGCCATCAGTGATCGGACAGCCATCTCTAACTATGGCTACACCTTC. Translating gives CAISDRTAISNYGYTF.

V and J are TRBV29-1 and TRBJ2-1; D is ambiguous. This CDR3 comprises 12 residues. The germline V gene encodes CDR1 SQVTM and CDR2 ANQGSEA. Trimming shortened V by 7 bases and J by 5 bases, and 12 bases separated the two germline ends. This CDR3 is CSGFPDNNEQFF. In DNA, the CDR3 is TGCAGCGGGTTTCCCGACAACAATGAGCAGTTCTTC.

The chain uses TRBV7-2 and TRBJ2-7; 12 bases fit TRBD2. The CDR3 has 16 residues. V was clipped by 1 base and J by 3 bases; unmatched bases: 4. The germline V gene encodes CDR1 SGHTA and CDR2 FQGNSA. CDR3: CASSLEASGRGYEQYF. The CDR3 DNA is TGTGCCAGCAGCTTAGAGGCTAGCGGGAGGGGCTACGAGCAGTACTTC.

This clonotype was counted a few times. A read error may account for a junction end that differs from germline. This chain uses TRBV29-1 with TRBJ2-5, with D possibly being TRBD2 (5 bases). Germline CDR1 and CDR2: SQVTM and ANQGSEA. The CDR3 is made up of 14 amino acids. The CDR3 sequence is CGVQDFPIQETQYF. The CDR3 region has the DNA TGCGGCGTTCAGGACTTTCCAATCCAAGAGACCCAGTACTTC.

This clonotype was recorded once. The chain couples TRBV7-3 to TRBJ2-3; 10 nucleotides line up with TRBD2. With 2 bases clipped from V and 2 bases from J, the junction kept 4 bases outside the gene matches. Germline V gives CDR1 SGHTA, CDR2 FQGTGA. This CDR3 contains 16 residues. This chain's CDR3 is CASSLRAGGTTDTQYF. In nucleotides, the CDR3 is TGTGCCAGCAGCTTACGAGCGGGAGGGACCACAGATACGCAGTATTTT.

This clonotype was counted many times. The chain employs TRBV14 and TRBJ2-2, with D tentatively TRBD1 (5 bases). The CDR3 covers 16 residues. Trimming removed 0 bases from V and 6 bases from J, with 14 bases in between. Per the germline V gene, CDR1 is SGHDN and CDR2 is FVKESK. The CDR3 reads CASSQDWQGYAGELFF. CDR3 sequence (DNA): TGTGCCAGCAGCCAAGATTGGCAGGGTTACGCCGGGGAGCTGTTTTTT.

The rearrangement uses TRBV7-3 and TRBJ2-1, with unresolved D. Germline V lookup: CDR1 SGHTA, CDR2 FQGTGA. V lost 2 bases and J 8 bases, leaving 16 bases between the germline ends. The CDR3 runs 15 residues. The CDR3 region is CASSLGPALLDEQFF. In DNA form, the CDR3 reads TGTGCCAGCAGCTTAGGTCCGGCGCTTCTGGATGAGCAGTTCTTC.

This clonotype was seen more than once but under ten times. The chain has TRBV4-3 and TRBJ2-7, with a possible D match to TRBD1 (5 bases). This CDR3 is 14 amino acids long. Germline values: CDR1 LGHNA, CDR2 YSLEER. V was shortened by 2 bases and J by 5 bases, with 13 bases between the two germline ends. The CDR3 loop is CASSQNRWGDEQYF. The DNA of the CDR3 is TGCGCCAGCAGCCAAAACAGGTGGGGCGACGAGCAGTACTTC.

This clonotype was picked up many times. The V call is TRBV29-1, the J call TRBJ2-1; D may be TRBD2 (5 bases). Between the trimmed V and J ends, which lost 7 bases and 7 bases, there was a span of 17 bases. CDR3 length: 13 amino acids. Germline lookup yields CDR1 SQVTM and CDR2 ANQGSEA. The CDR3 sequence is CSARIAGGNEQFF. The CDR3 nucleotides are TGCAGCGCCCGAATAGCAGGCGGGAATGAGCAGTTCTTC.

Comment on this clonotype: With a much larger clone just one base away, this may be a read error. The rearrangement uses TRBV2 and TRBJ2-5; 9 nucleotides line up with TRBD2. This CDR3 contains 15 residues. Germline values: CDR1 SNHLY, CDR2 FYNNEI. CDR3 amino acids: CAGSEIAGGPREQYF. The DNA of the CDR3 is TGTGCCGGCAGTGAAATTGCGGGAGGGCCTAGAGAGCAGTACTTC.

Of note for this clonotype: This could be a read error, since a much larger clone is one nucleotide away. This chain connects TRBV20-1 to TRBJ2-7, with D perhaps matching TRBD2 (5 bases). CDR1 is DFQATT and CDR2 is SNEGSKA in the germline V gene (reference sequence). The CDR3 sequence is 14 residues long. The V end was cut by 0 bases, the J end by 10 bases, with 19 bases between. CDR3 sequence: CSARDGVAREAQYF. The CDR3 bases are TGCAGTGCTAGAGATGGGGTAGCGCGCGAGGCCCAGTACTTC.

Note on this clonotype: A much bigger clone sits one base away, suggesting this may be a read error. This chain connects TRBV6-5 to TRBJ2-5, with a possible D match to TRBD1 (6 bases). There are 13 residues in the CDR3. Trimming removed 6 bases at V and 11 bases at J, with 19 bases between. Germline-derived CDR1 and CDR2 are MNHEY and SVGAGI. DNA for the CDR3: TGTGCCAGCAGGCGGAGAAGAGGGGGAGAGCAGTACTTC. It translates to CASRRRRGGEQYF.

This chain links TRBV12-3 or TRBV12-4 with TRBJ2-5; D possibly uses TRBD1 or TRBD2 (5 bases each). The V gene lost 7 bases and the J gene lost 5 bases, with 29 bases spanning the gap. The CDR3 has 18 amino acids. CDR3 sequence (DNA): TGTGCCAGCAAACCGTCCGGCAGGGAAGAACGTAGGGAGGAGACCCAGTACTTC. Protein: CASKPSGREERREETQYF.

V and J are TRBV5-5 and TRBJ2-7; the match to TRBD2 covers 13 bases. Germline trimming cut 0 bases from V and 11 bases from J; bases unmatched to any gene: 8. CDR3 length: 15 amino acids. CDR1 SGHKS and CDR2 YYEKEE come from the germline V gene (reference sequence). CDR3 DNA: TGTGCCAGCAGCTTGGCCGTAGGACTAGCGGGAGAGGAGTACTTC. It translates to CASSLAVGLAGEEYF.